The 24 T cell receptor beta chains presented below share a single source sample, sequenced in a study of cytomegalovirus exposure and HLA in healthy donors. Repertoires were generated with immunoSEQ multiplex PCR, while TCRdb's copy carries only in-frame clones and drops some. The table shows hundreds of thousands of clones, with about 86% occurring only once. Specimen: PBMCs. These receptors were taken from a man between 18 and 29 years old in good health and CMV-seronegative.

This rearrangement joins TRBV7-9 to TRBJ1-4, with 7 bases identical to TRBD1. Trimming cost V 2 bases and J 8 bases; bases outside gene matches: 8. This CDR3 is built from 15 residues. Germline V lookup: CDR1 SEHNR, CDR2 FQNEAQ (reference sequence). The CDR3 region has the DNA TGTGCCAGCAGCTTAAGGCCAGGGGGATTCGAAAAACTGTTTTTT. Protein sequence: CASSLRPGGFEKLFF.

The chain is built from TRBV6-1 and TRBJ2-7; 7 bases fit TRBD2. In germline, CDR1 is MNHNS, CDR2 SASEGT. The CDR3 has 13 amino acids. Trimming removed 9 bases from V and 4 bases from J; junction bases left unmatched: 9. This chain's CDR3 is CASARDYVYEQYF. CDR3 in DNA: TGTGCCAGTGCCCGGGACTACGTATACGAGCAGTACTTC.

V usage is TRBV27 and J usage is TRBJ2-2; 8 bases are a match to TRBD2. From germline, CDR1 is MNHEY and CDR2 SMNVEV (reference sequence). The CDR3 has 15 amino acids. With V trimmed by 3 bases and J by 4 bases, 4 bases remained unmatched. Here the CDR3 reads CASSFGGLATGELFF. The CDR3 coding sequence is TGTGCCAGCAGTTTTGGCGGACTAGCCACCGGGGAGCTGTTTTTT.

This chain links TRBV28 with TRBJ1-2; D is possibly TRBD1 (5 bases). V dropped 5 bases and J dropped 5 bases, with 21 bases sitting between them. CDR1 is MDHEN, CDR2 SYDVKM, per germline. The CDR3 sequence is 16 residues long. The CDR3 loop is CASSPISLTGPYGYTF. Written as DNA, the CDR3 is TGTGCCAGCAGTCCCATATCTCTAACAGGACCTTATGGCTACACCTTC.

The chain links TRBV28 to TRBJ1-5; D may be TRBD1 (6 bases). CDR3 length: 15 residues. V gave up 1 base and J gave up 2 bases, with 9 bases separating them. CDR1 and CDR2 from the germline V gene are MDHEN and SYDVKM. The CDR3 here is CASSLFPGGNQPQHF. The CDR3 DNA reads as TGTGCCAGCAGTTTATTCCCAGGGGGCAATCAGCCCCAGCATTTT.

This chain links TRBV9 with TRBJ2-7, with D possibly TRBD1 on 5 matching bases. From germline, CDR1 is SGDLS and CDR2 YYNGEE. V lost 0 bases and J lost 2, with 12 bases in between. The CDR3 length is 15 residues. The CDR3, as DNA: TGTGCCAGCAGCGTAGGTCCAGGGTCTACCTACGAGCAGTACTTC. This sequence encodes CASSVGPGSTYEQYF.

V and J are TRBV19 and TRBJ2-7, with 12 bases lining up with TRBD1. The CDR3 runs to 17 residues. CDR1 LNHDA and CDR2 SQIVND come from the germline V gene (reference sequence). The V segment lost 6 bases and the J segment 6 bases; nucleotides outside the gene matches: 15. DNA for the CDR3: TGTGCCAGTAGCTCCGGGTATTACCGGGACAGGGGGCTCGAGCAGTACTTC. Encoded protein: CASSSGYYRDRGLEQYF.

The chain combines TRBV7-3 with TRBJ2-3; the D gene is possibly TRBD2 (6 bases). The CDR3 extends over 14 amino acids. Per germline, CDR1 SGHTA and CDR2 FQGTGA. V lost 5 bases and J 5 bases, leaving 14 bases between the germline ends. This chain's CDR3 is CASSLSGTLDTQYF. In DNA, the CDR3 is TGTGCCAGCAGCCTATCCGGGACTTTAGATACGCAGTATTTT.

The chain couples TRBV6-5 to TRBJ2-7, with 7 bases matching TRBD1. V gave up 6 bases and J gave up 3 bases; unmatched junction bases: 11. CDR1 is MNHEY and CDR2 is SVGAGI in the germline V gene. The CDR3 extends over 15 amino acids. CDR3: CASSPSGTANYEQYF. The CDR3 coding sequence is TGTGCCAGCAGCCCCTCCGGGACAGCTAACTACGAGCAGTACTTC.

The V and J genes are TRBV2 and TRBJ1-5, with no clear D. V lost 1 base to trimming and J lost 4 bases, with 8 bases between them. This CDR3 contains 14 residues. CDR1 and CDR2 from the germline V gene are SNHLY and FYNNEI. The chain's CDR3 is CASSEGRNNQPQHF. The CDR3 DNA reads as TGTGCCAGCAGTGAAGGCAGGAATAATCAGCCCCAGCATTTT.

This CDR3 reads CASSPEREGRNGELFF. In DNA form, the CDR3 reads TGTGCCAGCAGCCCCGAGCGGGAGGGGAGGAACGGGGAGCTGTTTTTT. This rearrangement joins TRBV7-9 to TRBJ2-2; 10 positions match TRBD2. From germline, CDR1 is SEHNR and CDR2 FQNEAQ (reference sequence). The CDR3 sequence is 16 residues long. J gave up 7 bases and V 5 bases, and 10 bases lay outside the gene matches.

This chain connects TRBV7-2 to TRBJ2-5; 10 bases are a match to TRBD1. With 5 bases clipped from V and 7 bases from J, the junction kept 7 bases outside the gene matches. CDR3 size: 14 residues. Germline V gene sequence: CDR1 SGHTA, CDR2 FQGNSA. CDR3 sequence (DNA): TGTGCCAGCAGCCAGGGACAGGGGCTTGGGACCCAGTACTTC. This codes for CASSQGQGLGTQYF.

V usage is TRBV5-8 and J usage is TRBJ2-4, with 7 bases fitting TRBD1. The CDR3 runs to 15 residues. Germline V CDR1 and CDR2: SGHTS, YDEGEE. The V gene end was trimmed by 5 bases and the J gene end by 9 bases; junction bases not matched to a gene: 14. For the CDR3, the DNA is TGTGCCAGCAGACTGGTCGCAGGGGGTATGGGCATTCAGTACTTC. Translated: CASRLVAGGMGIQYF.

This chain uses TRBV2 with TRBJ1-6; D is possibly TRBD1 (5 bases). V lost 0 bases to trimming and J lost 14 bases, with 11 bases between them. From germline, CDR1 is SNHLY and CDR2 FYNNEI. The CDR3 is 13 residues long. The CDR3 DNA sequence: TGTGCCAGCAGTGAAGCCCAGGGTCTAGCCCTCCACTTT. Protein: CASSEAQGLALHF.

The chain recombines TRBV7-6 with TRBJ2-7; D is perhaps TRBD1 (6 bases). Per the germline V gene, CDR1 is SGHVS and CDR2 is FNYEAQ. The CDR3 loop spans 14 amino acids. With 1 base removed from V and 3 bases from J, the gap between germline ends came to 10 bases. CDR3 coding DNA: TGTGCCAGCAGCTTAGAGGACAGAGTCTACGAGCAGTACTTC. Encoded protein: CASSLEDRVYEQYF.

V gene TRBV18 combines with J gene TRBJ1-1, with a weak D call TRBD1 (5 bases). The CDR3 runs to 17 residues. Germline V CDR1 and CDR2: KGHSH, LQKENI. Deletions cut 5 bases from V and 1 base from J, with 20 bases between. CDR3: CASSDTVVWGRNTEAFF. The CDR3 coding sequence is TGTGCCAGCTCAGACACAGTTGTGTGGGGCAGGAACACTGAAGCTTTCTTT. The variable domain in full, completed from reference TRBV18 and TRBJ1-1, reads NAGVMQNPRHLVRRRGQEARLRCSPMKGHSHVYWYRQLPEEGLKFMVYLQKENIIDESGMPKERFSAEFPKEGPSILRIQQVVRGDSAAYFCASSDTVVWGRNTEAFFGQGTRLTVV.

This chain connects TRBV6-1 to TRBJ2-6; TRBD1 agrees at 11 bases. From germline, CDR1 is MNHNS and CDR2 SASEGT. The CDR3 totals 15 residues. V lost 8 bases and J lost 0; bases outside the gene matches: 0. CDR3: CASGTGGSGANVLTF. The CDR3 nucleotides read TGTGCCAGCGGGACAGGGGGCTCTGGGGCCAACGTCCTGACTTTC.

The CDR3 region is CATSRGRGTSNQPQHF. Here the CDR3 DNA reads TGTGCCACCAGCAGAGGTAGGGGAACGAGCAATCAGCCCCAGCATTTT. This chain joins TRBV15 and TRBJ1-5; TRBD1 might be the D (5 bases). The length of the CDR3 is 16 residues. Trimming shortened V by 1 base and J by 1 base, and 11 bases separated the two germline ends. Germline CDR1 and CDR2: LNHNV and YYDKDF (reference sequence).

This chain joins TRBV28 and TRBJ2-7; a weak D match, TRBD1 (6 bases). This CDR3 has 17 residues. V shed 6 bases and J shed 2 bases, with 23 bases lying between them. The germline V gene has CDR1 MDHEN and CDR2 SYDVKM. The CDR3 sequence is CASSVNAAGTTTYEQYF. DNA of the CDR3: TGTGCCAGCAGCGTGAATGCCGCCGGGACAACAACCTACGAGCAGTACTTC.

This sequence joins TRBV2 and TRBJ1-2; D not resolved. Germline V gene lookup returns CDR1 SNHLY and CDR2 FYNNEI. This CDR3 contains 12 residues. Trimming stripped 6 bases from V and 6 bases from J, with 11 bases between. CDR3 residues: CASRRTEDGYTF. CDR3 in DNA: TGTGCCAGCAGGAGGACGGAGGATGGCTACACCTTC.

In nucleotides, the CDR3 is TGTGCCAGCCGGGACAGGTACTACGAGCAGTACTTC. Translating gives CASRDRYYEQYF. The V call is TRBV2, the J call TRBJ2-7, with 8 bases aligning to TRBD1. J was trimmed by 3 bases and V by 8 bases; bases with no gene match: 3. CDR1 and CDR2 (germline): SNHLY, FYNNEI. CDR3 length equals 12 residues.

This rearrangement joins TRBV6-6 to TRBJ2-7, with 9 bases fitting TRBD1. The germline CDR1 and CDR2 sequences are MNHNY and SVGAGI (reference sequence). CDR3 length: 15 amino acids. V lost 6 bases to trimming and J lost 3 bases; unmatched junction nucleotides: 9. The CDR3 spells CASRSQGAEGYEQYF. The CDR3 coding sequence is TGTGCCAGCAGGTCACAGGGGGCGGAAGGCTACGAGCAGTACTTC.

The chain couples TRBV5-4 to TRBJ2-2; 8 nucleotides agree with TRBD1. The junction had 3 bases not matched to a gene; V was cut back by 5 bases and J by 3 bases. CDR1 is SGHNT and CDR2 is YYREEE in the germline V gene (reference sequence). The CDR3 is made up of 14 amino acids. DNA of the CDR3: TGTGCCAGCAGTCGGGACAGGTACACCGGGGAGCTGTTTTTT. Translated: CASSRDRYTGELFF.

The CDR3, as DNA: TGTGCCAGCAGTGAACCGGAGCTGAGTGATCAGCCCCAGCATTTT. Its protein is CASSEPELSDQPQHF. The chain joins TRBV2 to TRBJ1-5; D is unresolved. Germline CDR1 reads SNHLY; CDR2 reads FYNNEI. The CDR3 length is 15 residues. The ends were cut back, 2 bases at V and 5 bases at J, with 13 bases in the middle. Full variable domain (remainder filled in from reference TRBV2 and TRBJ1-5): EPEVTQTPSHQVTQMGQEVILRCVPISNHLYFYWYRQILGQKVEFLVSFYNNEISEKSEIFDDQFSVERPDGSNFTLKIRSTKLEDSAMYFCASSEPELSDQPQHFGDGTRLSIL.